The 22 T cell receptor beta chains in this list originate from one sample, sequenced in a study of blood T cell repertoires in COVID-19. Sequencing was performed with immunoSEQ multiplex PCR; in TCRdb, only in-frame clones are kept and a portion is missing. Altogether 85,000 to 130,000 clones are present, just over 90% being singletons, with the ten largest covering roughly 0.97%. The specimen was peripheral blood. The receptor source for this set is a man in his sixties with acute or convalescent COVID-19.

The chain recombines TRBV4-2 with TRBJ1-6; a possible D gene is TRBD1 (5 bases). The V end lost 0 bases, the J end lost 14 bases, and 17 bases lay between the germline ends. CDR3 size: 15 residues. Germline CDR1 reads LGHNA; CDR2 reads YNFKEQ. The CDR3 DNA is TGTGCCAGCAGCCAAGATCCGTCAGGGCCTGGGGCCCTCCACTTT. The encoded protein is CASSQDPSGPGALHF.

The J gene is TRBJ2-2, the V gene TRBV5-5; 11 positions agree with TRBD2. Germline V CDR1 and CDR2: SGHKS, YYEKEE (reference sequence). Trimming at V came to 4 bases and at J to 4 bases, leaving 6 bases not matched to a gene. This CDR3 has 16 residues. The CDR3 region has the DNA TGTGCCAGCAGCGTGCCTAGCGGGAGGTCCACCGGGGAGCTGTTTTTT. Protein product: CASSVPSGRSTGELFF.

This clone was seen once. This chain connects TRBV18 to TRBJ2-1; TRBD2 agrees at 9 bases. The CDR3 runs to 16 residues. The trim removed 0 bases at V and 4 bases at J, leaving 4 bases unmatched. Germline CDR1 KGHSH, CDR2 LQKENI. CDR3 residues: CASSPPTSGRYNEQFF. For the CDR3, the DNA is TGTGCCAGCTCACCACCGACAAGCGGGAGGTACAATGAGCAGTTCTTC.

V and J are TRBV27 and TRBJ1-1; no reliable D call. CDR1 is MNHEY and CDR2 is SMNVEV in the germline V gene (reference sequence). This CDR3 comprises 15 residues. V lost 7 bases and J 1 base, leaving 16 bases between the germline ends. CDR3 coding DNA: TGTGCCAGCACTCCCTCCCCAGGAAGGAACACTGAAGCTTTCTTT. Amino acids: CASTPSPGRNTEAFF.

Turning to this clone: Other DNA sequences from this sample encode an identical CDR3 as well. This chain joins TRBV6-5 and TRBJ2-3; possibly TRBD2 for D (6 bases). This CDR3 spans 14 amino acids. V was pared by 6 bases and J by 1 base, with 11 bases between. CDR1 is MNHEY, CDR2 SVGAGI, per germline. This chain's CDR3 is CASSLGTGTDTQYF. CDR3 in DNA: TGTGCCAGCAGCCTCGGGACTGGCACAGATACGCAGTATTTT.

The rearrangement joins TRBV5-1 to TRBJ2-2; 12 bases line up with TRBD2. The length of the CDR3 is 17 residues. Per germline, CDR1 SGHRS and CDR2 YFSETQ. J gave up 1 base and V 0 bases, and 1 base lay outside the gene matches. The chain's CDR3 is CASSLGLAGVNTGELFF. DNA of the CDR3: TGCGCCAGCAGCTTGGGACTAGCGGGGGTGAACACCGGGGAGCTGTTTTTT. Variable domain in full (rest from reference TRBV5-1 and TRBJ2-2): KAGVTQTPRYLIKTRGQQVTLSCSPISGHRSVSWYQQTPGQGLQFLFEYFSETQRNKGNFPGRFSGRQFSNSRSEMNVSTLELGDSALYLCASSLGLAGVNTGELFFGEGSRLTVL.

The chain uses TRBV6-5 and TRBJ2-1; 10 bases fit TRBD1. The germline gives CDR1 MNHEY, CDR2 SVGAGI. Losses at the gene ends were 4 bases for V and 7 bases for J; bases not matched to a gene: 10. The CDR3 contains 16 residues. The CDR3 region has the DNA TGTGCCAGCAGTTTGGTGATGACAGGGGGCGGGAATGAGCAGTTCTTC. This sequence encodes CASSLVMTGGGNEQFF.

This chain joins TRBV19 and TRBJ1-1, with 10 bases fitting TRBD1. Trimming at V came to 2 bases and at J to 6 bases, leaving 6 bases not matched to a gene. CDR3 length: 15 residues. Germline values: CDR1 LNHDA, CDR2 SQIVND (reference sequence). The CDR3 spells CASSITGTGAPEAFF. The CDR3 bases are TGTGCCAGTAGTATAACCGGGACAGGGGCTCCTGAAGCTTTCTTT.

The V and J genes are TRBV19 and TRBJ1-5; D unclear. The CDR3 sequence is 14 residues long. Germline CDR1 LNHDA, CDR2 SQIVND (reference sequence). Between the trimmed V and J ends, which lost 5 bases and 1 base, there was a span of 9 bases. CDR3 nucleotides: TGTGCCAGTAGTCCCAATCAAAGCAATCAGCCCCAGCATTTT. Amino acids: CASSPNQSNQPQHF.

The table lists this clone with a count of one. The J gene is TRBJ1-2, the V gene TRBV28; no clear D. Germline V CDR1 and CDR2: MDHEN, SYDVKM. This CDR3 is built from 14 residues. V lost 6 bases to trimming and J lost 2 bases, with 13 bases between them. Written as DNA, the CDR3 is TGTGCCAGCAGACCTTCCGGGAGGAACTATGGCTACACCTTC. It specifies CASRPSGRNYGYTF.

The CDR3: CASREGNTNEKLFF. DNA of the CDR3: TGTGCCAGCAGGGAGGGGAACACTAATGAAAAACTGTTTTTT. This sequence joins TRBV28 and TRBJ1-4, with a tentative D call TRBD1 (5 bases). The CDR3 sequence is 14 residues long. Between the trimmed V and J ends, which lost 6 bases and 2 bases, there was a span of 10 bases. Germline-derived CDR1 and CDR2 are MDHEN and SYDVKM.

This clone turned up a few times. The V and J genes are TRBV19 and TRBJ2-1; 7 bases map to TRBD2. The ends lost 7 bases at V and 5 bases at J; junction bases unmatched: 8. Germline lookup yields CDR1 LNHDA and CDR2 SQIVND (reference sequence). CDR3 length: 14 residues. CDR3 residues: CASTPLAGDNEQFF. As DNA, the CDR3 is TGTGCCAGTACCCCCTTGGCGGGAGACAATGAGCAGTTCTTC.

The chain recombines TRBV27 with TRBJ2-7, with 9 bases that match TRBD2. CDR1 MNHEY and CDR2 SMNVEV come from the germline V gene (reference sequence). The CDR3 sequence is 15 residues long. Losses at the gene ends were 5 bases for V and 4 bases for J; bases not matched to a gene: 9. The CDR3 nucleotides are TGTGCCAGCAGTGCCTCTAGCGGGAAGCCGTACGAGCAGTACGTC. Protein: CASSASSGKPYEQYV.

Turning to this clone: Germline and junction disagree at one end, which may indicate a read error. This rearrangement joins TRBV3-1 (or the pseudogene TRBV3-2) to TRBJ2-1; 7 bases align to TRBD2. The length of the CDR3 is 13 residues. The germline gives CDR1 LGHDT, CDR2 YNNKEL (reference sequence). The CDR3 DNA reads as TGTGCCAGCACCCAACTAGCGATCAATGAGCAGTTCTTC. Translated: CASTQLAINEQFF.

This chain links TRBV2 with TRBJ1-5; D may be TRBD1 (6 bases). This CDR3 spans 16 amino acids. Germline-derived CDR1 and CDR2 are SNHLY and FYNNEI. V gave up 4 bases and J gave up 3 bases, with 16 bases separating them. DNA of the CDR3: TGTGCCAGCAGTGTCCGACAGGTGTCCACCAATCAGCCCCAGCATTTT. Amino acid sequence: CASSVRQVSTNQPQHF.

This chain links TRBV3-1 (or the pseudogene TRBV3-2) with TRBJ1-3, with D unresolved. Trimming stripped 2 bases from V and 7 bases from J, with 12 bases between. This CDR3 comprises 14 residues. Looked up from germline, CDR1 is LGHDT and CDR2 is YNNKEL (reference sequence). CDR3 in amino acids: CASSQPGRWNTIYF. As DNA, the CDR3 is TGTGCCAGCAGCCAACCCGGGAGGTGGAACACCATATATTTT.

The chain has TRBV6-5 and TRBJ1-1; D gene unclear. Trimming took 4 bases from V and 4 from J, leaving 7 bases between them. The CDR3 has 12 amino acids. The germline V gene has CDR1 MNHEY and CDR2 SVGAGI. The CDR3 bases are TGTGCCAGCAGTTTCGGAGGCACTGAAGCTTTCTTT. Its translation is CASSFGGTEAFF.

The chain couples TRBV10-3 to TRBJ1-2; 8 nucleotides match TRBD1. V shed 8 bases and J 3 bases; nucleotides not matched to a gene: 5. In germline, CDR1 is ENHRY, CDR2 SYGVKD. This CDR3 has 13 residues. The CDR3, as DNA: TGTGCCATCGGGACAGGACTCGACTATGGCTACACCTTC. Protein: CAIGTGLDYGYTF.

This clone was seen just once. This CDR3 reads CASSVDGRLNTDTQYF. DNA of the CDR3: TGTGCCAGCAGCGTAGATGGTAGACTAAACACAGATACGCAGTATTTT. This sequence joins TRBV9 and TRBJ2-3; D may be TRBD2 (5 bases). The germline CDR1 and CDR2 sequences are SGDLS and YYNGEE. CDR3 length: 16 amino acids. Trimming removed 0 bases from V and 2 bases from J, with 13 bases in between.

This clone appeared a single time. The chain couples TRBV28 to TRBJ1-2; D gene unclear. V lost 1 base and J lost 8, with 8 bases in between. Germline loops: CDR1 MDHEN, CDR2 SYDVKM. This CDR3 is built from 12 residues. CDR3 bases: TGTGCCAGCAGTTTATATGGAGGGGGCTACACCTTC. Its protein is CASSLYGGGYTF.

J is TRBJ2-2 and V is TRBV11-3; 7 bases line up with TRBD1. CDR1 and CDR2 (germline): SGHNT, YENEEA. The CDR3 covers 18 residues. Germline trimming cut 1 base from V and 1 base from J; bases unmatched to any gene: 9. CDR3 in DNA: TGTGCCAGCAGCTTAGGTGGGACCAGGGGGTGGAACACCGGGGAGCTGTTTTTT. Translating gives CASSLGGTRGWNTGELFF.

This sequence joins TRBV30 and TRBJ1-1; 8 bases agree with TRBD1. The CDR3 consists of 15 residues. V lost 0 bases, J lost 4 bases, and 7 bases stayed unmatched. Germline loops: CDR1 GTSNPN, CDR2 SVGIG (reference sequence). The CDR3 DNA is TGTGCCTGGAGTGTACTGACAGGGGCCATCACTGAAGCTTTCTTT. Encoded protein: CAWSVLTGAITEAFF.